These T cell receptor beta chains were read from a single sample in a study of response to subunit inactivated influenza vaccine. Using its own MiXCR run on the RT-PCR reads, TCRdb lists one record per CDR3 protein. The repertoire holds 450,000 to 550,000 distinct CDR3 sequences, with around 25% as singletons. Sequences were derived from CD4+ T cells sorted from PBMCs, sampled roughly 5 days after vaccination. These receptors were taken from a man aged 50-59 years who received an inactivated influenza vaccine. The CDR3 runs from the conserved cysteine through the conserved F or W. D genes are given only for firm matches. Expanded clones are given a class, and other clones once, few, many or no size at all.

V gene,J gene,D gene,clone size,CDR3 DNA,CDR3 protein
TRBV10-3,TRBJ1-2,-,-,TGTGCCATCAAGGACTATCTCTATGGCTACACCTTC,CAIKDYLYGYTF
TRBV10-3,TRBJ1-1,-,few,TGTGCCATCACCCAAGAGGGGAACACTGAAGCTTTCTTT,CAITQEGNTEAFF
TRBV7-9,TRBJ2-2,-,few,TGTGCCAGCAGCTTCGTCGGGACGCCCGACACCGGGGAGCTGTTTTTT,CASSFVGTPDTGELFF
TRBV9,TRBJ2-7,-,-,TGTGCCAGCAGCGTAGGTCACTCCTACGAGCAGTACTTC,CASSVGHSYEQYF
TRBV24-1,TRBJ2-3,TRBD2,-,TGTGCCACCAGTGATTTCGGCGGGACTAGCGGGAGTCTAACAGATACGCAGTATTTT,CATSDFGGTSGSLTDTQYF
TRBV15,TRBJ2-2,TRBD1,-,TGTGCCACCAGCGGGGGACAGCCTACTGGGACCGGGGAGCTGTTTTTT,CATSGGQPTGTGELFF
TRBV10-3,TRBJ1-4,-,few,TGTGCCATCAGCAGAGAATTGAATGAAAAACTGTTTTTT,CAISRELNEKLFF
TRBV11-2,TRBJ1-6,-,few,TGTGCCAGCAGCTGGACCGGGTCAGGGGCCTCACCCCTCCACTTT,CASSWTGSGASPLHF
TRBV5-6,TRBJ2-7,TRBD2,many,TGTGCCAGCAGCTTGGGCGGGAGTGCAACCTACGAGCAGTACTTC,CASSLGGSATYEQYF
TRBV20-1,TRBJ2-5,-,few,TGCAGTGCGGAGAGCCGAAAAGAGACCCAGTACTTC,CSAESRKETQYF
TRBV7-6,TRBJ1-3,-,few,TGTGCCAGCAGCTACAGCGGAGTCTCGGAGGGCACCATATATTTT,CASSYSGVSEGTIYF
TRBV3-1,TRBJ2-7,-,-,TGTGCCAGCAGCCCCGCCCGGGACCGGCACTACGAGCAGTACTTC,CASSPARDRHYEQYF
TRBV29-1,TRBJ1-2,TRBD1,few,TGCAGCGTCGTTCCCTTGGGACAGGGGCTATATGGCTACACCTTC,CSVVPLGQGLYGYTF
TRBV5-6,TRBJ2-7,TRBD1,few,TGTGCCAGCAGCCCCTCGACAGGGGCGAGAGAGCAGTACTTC,CASSPSTGAREQYF
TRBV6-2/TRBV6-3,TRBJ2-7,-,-,TGTGCCAGCAGCCCTGCGTTCAGCGGATCCTACGAGCAGTACTTC,CASSPAFSGSYEQYF
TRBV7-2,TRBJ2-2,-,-,TGTGCCAGCAGCTTAGGGGGGCTGAACACCGGGGAGCTGTTTTTT,CASSLGGLNTGELFF
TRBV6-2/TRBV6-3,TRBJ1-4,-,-,TGTGCCAGCAGTTATGGACCCGCGGGTGAAAAACTGTTTTTT,CASSYGPAGEKLFF
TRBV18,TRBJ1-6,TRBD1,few,TGTGCCAGCTCACCGGAGGGGGCAAGGTCACCCCTCCACTTT,CASSPEGARSPLHF
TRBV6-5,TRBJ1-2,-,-,TGTGCCAGCAGTTATAGGGTTTCTAACTATGGCTACACCTTC,CASSYRVSNYGYTF
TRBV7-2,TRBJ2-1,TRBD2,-,TGTGCCAGCAGCTTAGACTCTGGACTAGCAGCCAATGAGCAGTTCTTC,CASSLDSGLAANEQFF
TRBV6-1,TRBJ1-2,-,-,TGTGCCAGCAGTGATCGTCCGGGAGCTAACTATGGCTACACCTTC,CASSDRPGANYGYTF
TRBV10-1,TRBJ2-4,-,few,TGCGCCAGCAGTGAGTGGGCAATCGGAGCCAAAAACATTCAGTACTTC,CASSEWAIGAKNIQYF
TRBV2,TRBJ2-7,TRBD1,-,TGTGCCAGCAGTCAGACAGGGGACGAGCAGTACTTC,CASSQTGDEQYF
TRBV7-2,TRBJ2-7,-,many,TGTGCCAGCAGCTTATACGGGAGAGGGGCCTACGAGCAGTACTTC,CASSLYGRGAYEQYF
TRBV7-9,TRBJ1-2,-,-,TGTGCCAGCAGTTTGGTGCTTGGCTATGGCTACACCTTC,CASSLVLGYGYTF
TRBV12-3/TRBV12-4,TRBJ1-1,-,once,TGTGCCAGCATGCGTGACAGACTGAACACTGAAGCTTTCTTT,CASMRDRLNTEAFF
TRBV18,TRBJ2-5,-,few,TGTGCCAGCTCACCACCAATGAGTCCCGAGACCCAGTACTTC,CASSPPMSPETQYF
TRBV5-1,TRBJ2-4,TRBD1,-,TGCGCCAGCAGCTTGGATGCAGGGGGCGTAAACATTCAGTACTTC,CASSLDAGGVNIQYF
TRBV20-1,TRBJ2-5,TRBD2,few,TGCAGTGCTAGTTGGAGGCGGGGGGGAGAGACCCAGTACTTC,CSASWRRGGETQYF
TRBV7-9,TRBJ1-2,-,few,TGTGCCAGCAGCTTTCCACAGAACTATGGCTACACCTTC,CASSFPQNYGYTF
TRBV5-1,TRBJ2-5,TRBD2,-,TGCGCCAGCAGCTTGGGACTAGCGGGAGGAGTGAGAAAGTTCTTAGAGACCCAGTACTTC,CASSLGLAGGVRKFLETQYF
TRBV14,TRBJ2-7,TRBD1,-,TGTGCCAGCAGCCGACAGGGGCGCTTCTACGAGCAGTACTTC,CASSRQGRFYEQYF
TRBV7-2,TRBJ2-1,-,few,TGTGCCAGCAGCTTAGAGGTGGGGGTATACAATGAGCAGTTCTTC,CASSLEVGVYNEQFF
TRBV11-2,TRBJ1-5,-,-,TGTGCCAGCAGCTTAGAGGGGAGGCAGCCCCAGCATTTT,CASSLEGRQPQHF
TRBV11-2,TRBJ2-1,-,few,TGTGCCAGCAGCTTAGTGGGGGGCGGTCGACTTTACAATGAGCAGTTCTTC,CASSLVGGGRLYNEQFF
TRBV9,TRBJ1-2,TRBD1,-,TGTGCCAGCAGCGTAGACGGGGGACAGATTCTCGCTAACTATGGCTACACCTTC,CASSVDGGQILANYGYTF
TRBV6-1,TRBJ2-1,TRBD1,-,TGTGCCAGCGCCGGGACAGGGGGAGGAAATGAGCAGTTCTTC,CASAGTGGGNEQFF
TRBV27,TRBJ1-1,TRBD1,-,TGTGCCAGCAAGGGACAGGGGATGGAGAACACTGAAGCTTTCTTT,CASKGQGMENTEAFF
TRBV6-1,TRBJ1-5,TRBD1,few,TGTGCCAGCAGTCCGCTACGGACAGGGCAGTTCAATCAGCCCCAGCATTTT,CASSPLRTGQFNQPQHF
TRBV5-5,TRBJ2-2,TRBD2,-,TGTGCCAGCAGCTTCCAAGCGGGGATCACCGGGGAGCTGTTTTTT,CASSFQAGITGELFF
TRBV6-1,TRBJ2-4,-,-,TGTGCCAGCAGTGAAGTCATTGGCCTAGCCAAAAACATTCAGTACTTC,CASSEVIGLAKNIQYF
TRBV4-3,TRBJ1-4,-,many,TGCGCCAGCAGCCAAGATCTCAGGGCGAATGAAAAACTGTTTTTT,CASSQDLRANEKLFF
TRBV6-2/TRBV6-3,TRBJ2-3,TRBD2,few,TGTGCCAGCAGCAAGACTAGCGGAATGATCACAGATACGCAGTATTTT,CASSKTSGMITDTQYF
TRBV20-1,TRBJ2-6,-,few,TGCAGTGCCAGGCCAGCGTCTGCCAACGTCCTGACTTTC,CSARPASANVLTF
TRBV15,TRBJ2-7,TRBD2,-,TGTGCCACCAGCAGGGATTCTAGCGGGGTCTCCTACGAGCAGTACTTC,CATSRDSSGVSYEQYF
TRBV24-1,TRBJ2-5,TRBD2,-,TGTGCCACCAGTGAGCCCGGGGGGGTGAGAGAGACCCAGTACTTC,CATSEPGGVRETQYF
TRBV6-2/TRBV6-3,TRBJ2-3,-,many,TGTGCCAGCAGTTATTCAGACAGGGACTTCACAGATACGCAGTATTTT,CASSYSDRDFTDTQYF
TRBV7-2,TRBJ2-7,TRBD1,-,TGTGCCAGCAGCTTAGAGTTGGGGACAGGGAACTACGAGCAGTACTTC,CASSLELGTGNYEQYF
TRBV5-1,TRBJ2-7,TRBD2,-,TGCGCCAGCAGCTTGGCGAGCGGGAGTCGATACGAGCAGTACTTC,CASSLASGSRYEQYF
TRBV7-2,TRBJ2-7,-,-,TGTGCCAGCAGCTTAGTATTTATCTCCGAGCAGTACTTC,CASSLVFISEQYF
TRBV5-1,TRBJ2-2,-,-,TGCGCCAGCAGCTTGGTGTTCGCCCCCGGGGAGCTGTTTTTT,CASSLVFAPGELFF
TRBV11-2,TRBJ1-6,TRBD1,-,TGTGCCAGCAGCTTAGACCAGGGGGCAGGATCACCCCTCCACTTT,CASSLDQGAGSPLHF
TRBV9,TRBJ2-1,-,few,TGTGCCAGCAGCGTCCGTGCGGGCTCCTACAATGAGCAGTTCTTC,CASSVRAGSYNEQFF
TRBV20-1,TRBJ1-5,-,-,TGCAGTGCTAGAGAGGTGGTTAGCAATCAGCCCCAGCATTTT,CSAREVVSNQPQHF
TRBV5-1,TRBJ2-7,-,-,TGCGCCAGCAGCTTGGACAGCCTAAACTACGAGCAGTACTTC,CASSLDSLNYEQYF
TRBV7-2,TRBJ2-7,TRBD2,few,TGTGCCAGCAGCTTAGTGGGGACTAGCGGGGGGGCTTACGAGCAGTACTTC,CASSLVGTSGGAYEQYF
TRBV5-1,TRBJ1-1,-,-,TGCGCCAGCAGCTTTAACACAGCGAACACTGAAGCTTTCTTT,CASSFNTANTEAFF
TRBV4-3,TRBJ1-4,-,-,TGCGCCAGCAGCCTGGGACCCGGGGGAAAACTGTTTTTT,CASSLGPGGKLFF
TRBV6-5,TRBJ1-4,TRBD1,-,TGTGCCAGCAGTTACGGGGACAGGGTAGGGGAAAAACTGTTTTTT,CASSYGDRVGEKLFF
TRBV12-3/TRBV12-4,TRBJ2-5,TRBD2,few,TGTGCCAGCAGTTTCGTAGCGGGAGGGCAAGAGACCCAGTACTTC,CASSFVAGGQETQYF